Sequencing of this TCR beta chain was carried out in a study of T cell clones after liver transplantation. Germline CDR1 and CDR2: LNHDA and SQIVND (reference sequence). The CDR3 spans 13 residues. V trimming: 6 bases; J trimming: 5 bases; junction bases outside the gene matches: 5. Produced via immunoSEQ multiplex PCR; TCRdb's table is partial and in-frame only. The sample has tens of thousands of clones, 83% seen once. This chain joins TRBV19 and TRBJ1-1; 8 nucleotides line up with TRBD1. Source: CD4+ T cells from blood, taken at the 22-month timepoint. This TCR came from a human patient who received a liver transplant. The graft donor may have contributed some T cells. The CDR3 DNA follows: TGTGCCAGTAGCCGACAGGGGCAGACTGAAGCTTTCTTT. As protein: CASSRQGQTEAFF.